This paragraph reports one T cell receptor beta chain. Its antigen is not identified. The CDR3 is made up of 15 amino acids. Germline assignment: CDR1 LNHDA and CDR2 SQIVND (reference sequence). Trimming pared 0 bases from V and 5 bases from J, leaving 12 bases between. The record originates from a study of CD8+CD57+ T cells in acquired aplastic anemia. The overall study: 3 to 3.5 ug was the average amount of DNA from sorted CD4+ and CD8+ cells. General study points: Between patients and controls, over 25 CD8+ CDR3 sequences were found in common. In CD8+ cells, Simpson's diversity showed no significant difference between patients and controls.

For CDR3 and TCR beta VDJ profiling, genomic DNA was the template used. TCRdb re-derived calls from the reads in MiXCR, one entry per CDR3 protein. The data hold approximately 200,000 distinct CDR3 sequences, with under 70% observed a single time. The sample was sorted CD4+, CD8+, or CD8+CD57+ T cells (not recorded which) from PBMCs. This clonotype was sampled from a human donor with severe aplastic anemia or a healthy control (not recorded which). This chain joins TRBV19 and TRBJ2-3, with D possibly being TRBD1 (6 bases). CDR3 region: CASSIDGGTGDTQYF. The DNA for the CDR3 is TGTGCCAGTAGTATAGATGGGGGCACGGGAGATACGCAGTATTTT.